The next 24 T cell receptor beta chains were all read from a single sample in a study of T cell responses to AZD1222 COVID-19 vaccine. Libraries were prepared by immunoSEQ multiplex PCR; TCRdb keeps only in-frame clonotypes and omits some of them. Of more than 85,000 clones in the sample, roughly four fifths are singletons; the top ten hold about 4.6%. Here the sequenced sample was peripheral blood, taken on day 0 of AZD1222 vaccination. These receptors were taken from an adult in good health.

Turning to this clone: One end of the junction fails to match germline, which may point to a read error. This chain links TRBV18 with TRBJ2-7; 9 nucleotides match TRBD2. The germline gives CDR1 KGHSH, CDR2 LQKENI. This CDR3 contains 14 residues. CDR3 DNA: TGTGCCAGCTCACCTGGGACTAGCTCCCACGAGCAGTACTTC. It translates to CASSPGTSSHEQYF.

The DNA of the CDR3 is TGTGCCAGCAGCCAAGTCGTCATGGATTCACCCCTCCACTTT. Amino acid sequence: CASSQVVMDSPLHF. The chain joins TRBV3-1 (or the pseudogene TRBV3-2) to TRBJ1-6; no definite D call. The CDR3 loop spans 14 amino acids. Looked up from germline, CDR1 is LGHDT and CDR2 is YNNKEL (reference sequence). The V end lost 1 base, the J end lost 8 bases, and 9 bases lay between the germline ends.

The chain uses TRBV23-1 and TRBJ1-2, with 11 bases aligning to TRBD1. TRBV23-1 is identified as an open reading frame with a role that is uncertain. With 8 bases clipped from V and 4 bases from J, the junction kept 9 bases outside the gene matches. This CDR3 has 15 amino acids. This CDR3 is CASVPGDRGAYGYTF. The CDR3 nucleotides are TGCGCCAGCGTTCCAGGGGACAGGGGGGCCTATGGCTACACCTTC.

The gene calls are TRBV7-3 and TRBJ2-2; tentative D call: TRBD2 (6 bases). Looked up from germline, CDR1 is SGHTA and CDR2 is FQGTGA. Trimming stripped 2 bases from V and 4 bases from J, with 8 bases between. The CDR3 contains 14 residues. The CDR3 here is CASSLRGSTGELFF. The CDR3 DNA reads as TGTGCCAGCAGCTTACGGGGGAGCACCGGGGAGCTGTTTTTT.

This clone was recorded a few times. This sequence joins TRBV7-8 and TRBJ1-5, with TRBD1 identical over 8 bases. V was pared by 5 bases and J by 4 bases, with 7 bases of the junction left unmatched. The CDR3 contains 15 residues. From germline, CDR1 is SGHVS and CDR2 FQNEAQ. Written as DNA, the CDR3 is TGTGCCAGCAGCGCGGACAGGGTGGGTAATCAGCCCCAGCATTTT. Its protein product is CASSADRVGNQPQHF.

This chain connects TRBV5-1 to TRBJ2-7; 10 nucleotides match TRBD1. With V trimmed by 0 bases and J by 6 bases, 3 bases remained unmatched. This CDR3 has 14 amino acids. Germline CDR1 SGHRS, CDR2 YFSETQ. The DNA of the CDR3 is TGCGCCAGCAGCTTGGCGGGGACAGGGGTCGAGCAGTACTTC. This translates into CASSLAGTGVEQYF.

This sequence joins TRBV28 and TRBJ1-1; D might be TRBD1 (6 bases). The CDR3 loop spans 15 amino acids. From germline, CDR1 is MDHEN and CDR2 SYDVKM. V was clipped by 4 bases and J by 11 bases, with 23 bases between them. The CDR3 region is CASSSPGEVIEGAFF. The CDR3 DNA follows: TGTGCCAGCAGTTCGCCAGGGGAAGTGATAGAAGGGGCTTTCTTT.

This clone was seen just once. The chain is built from TRBV5-5 and TRBJ2-6; D unresolved. The CDR3 spans 14 residues. Germline CDR1 SGHKS, CDR2 YYEKEE (reference sequence). V was trimmed by 0 bases and J by 6 bases, leaving 7 bases between them. The CDR3 DNA reads TGTGCCAGCAGCTTGGAGTTGACGGCCAACGTCCTGACTTTC. The encoded protein is CASSLELTANVLTF.

This rearrangement joins TRBV28 to TRBJ2-2; 13 nucleotides agree with TRBD2. V gave up 6 bases and J gave up 2 bases; unmatched junction bases: 3. Germline V gene sequence: CDR1 MDHEN, CDR2 SYDVKM. The CDR3 length is 16 residues. The CDR3 spells CASSTGLAGNTGELFF. In DNA, the CDR3 is TGTGCCAGCAGCACGGGACTAGCGGGAAACACCGGGGAGCTGTTTTTT.

This chain uses TRBV5-5 with TRBJ2-6; D unclear. The CDR3 has 16 amino acids. Germline lookup yields CDR1 SGHKS and CDR2 YYEKEE (reference sequence). V lost 5 bases, J lost 1 base, and 13 bases lay in between. CDR3 region: CASSLVLRSGANVLTF. CDR3 nucleotides: TGTGCCAGCAGTCTAGTTTTAAGATCTGGGGCCAACGTCCTGACTTTC. Full variable domain (rest looked up from reference TRBV5-5 and TRBJ2-6): DAGVTQSPTHLIKTRGQQVTLRCSPISGHKSVSWYQQVLGQGPQFIFQYYEKEERGRGNFPDRFSARQFPNYSSELNVNALLLGDSALYLCASSLVLRSGANVLTFGAGSRLTVL.

V usage is TRBV7-9 and J usage is TRBJ1-3, with 7 positions matching TRBD1. The CDR3 contains 14 residues. Losses at the gene ends were 1 base for V and 12 bases for J; bases not matched to a gene: 9. CDR1 SEHNR and CDR2 FQNEAQ come from the germline V gene (reference sequence). CDR3 region: CASSLEGTDFNIYF. DNA of the CDR3: TGTGCCAGCAGCTTAGAGGGGACAGATTTTAACATATATTTT.

This clone was picked up a small number of times. CDR3: CASSTGQNPGRANVLTF. The CDR3 nucleotides are TGCGCCAGCAGCACTGGACAGAACCCCGGGCGGGCCAACGTCCTGACTTTC. V gene TRBV5-1 combines with J gene TRBJ2-6; perhaps TRBD1 as D (6 bases). CDR1 and CDR2 from the germline V gene are SGHRS and YFSETQ. The CDR3 is 17 amino acids. The germline V and J ends were trimmed by 4 bases and 5 bases, with 19 bases remaining between them.

This chain connects TRBV4-3 to TRBJ2-3, with unresolved D. This CDR3 is built from 16 residues. CDR1 is LGHNA and CDR2 is YSLEER in the germline V gene. V was cut by 1 base and J by 4 bases, with 15 bases left in between. This chain's CDR3 is CASSQAAHSGADTQYF. The CDR3 DNA sequence: TGCGCCAGCAGCCAAGCAGCTCATAGTGGTGCAGATACGCAGTATTTT.

This clone has a single count. The rearrangement uses TRBV6-5 and TRBJ1-2, with 7 bases aligning to TRBD1. CDR1 and CDR2 from the germline V gene are MNHEY and SVGAGI. This CDR3 contains 16 residues. J gave up 5 bases and V 4 bases, and 13 bases lay outside the gene matches. This chain's CDR3 is CASSCRTRTGPYGYTF. CDR3 DNA: TGTGCCAGCAGTTGTCGTACCCGGACAGGCCCATATGGCTACACCTTC.

V is TRBV5-6 and J is TRBJ2-3, with D tentatively TRBD1 (5 bases). With 0 bases removed from V and 3 bases from J, the gap between germline ends came to 8 bases. This CDR3 contains 14 residues. Germline lookup yields CDR1 SGHDT and CDR2 YYEEEE. CDR3 nucleotides: TGTGCCAGCAGCTTGGGTGACAGAACAGATACGCAGTATTTT. Translating gives CASSLGDRTDTQYF.

The chain has TRBV21-1 and TRBJ2-7; the table's D gene call, TRBD1, was not cross checked with the DNA. TRBV21-1 is annotated as a pseudogene. The CDR3 sequence is 20 residues long. The CDR3 protein is CASSKGGRGVPKKDTYEQYF. CDR3 bases: TGTGCCAGCAGCAAAGGTGGCAGGGGCGTACCCAAGAAGGATACCTACGAGCAGTACTTC.

The V gene is TRBV12-3 or TRBV12-4, the J gene TRBJ2-5, with D unclear. CDR3 length: 11 residues. Trimming shortened V by 3 bases and J by 9 bases, and 8 bases separated the two germline ends. The CDR3 protein is CASSLRRAQYF. In DNA form, the CDR3 reads TGTGCCAGCAGTTTGAGGCGTGCCCAGTACTTC.

The chain couples TRBV19 to TRBJ1-1, with 9 bases matching TRBD1. Trimming removed 6 bases from V and 5 bases from J; junction bases left unmatched: 10. Per germline, CDR1 LNHDA and CDR2 SQIVND (reference sequence). The CDR3 runs 15 residues. CDR3 in amino acids: CASRTGGLMRTEAFF. CDR3 in DNA: TGTGCCAGTAGGACAGGGGGTCTGATGCGGACTGAAGCTTTCTTT.

The rearrangement links TRBV12-3 or TRBV12-4 to TRBJ1-2; D is ambiguous. Trimming took 2 bases from V and 2 from J, leaving 6 bases between them. The CDR3 covers 13 residues. The CDR3 bases are TGTGCCAGCAGTTTATCCAGGAACTATGGCTACACCTTC. This gives the protein CASSLSRNYGYTF.

The gene calls are TRBV11-2 and TRBJ1-1; the D is unclear. The V gene's germline CDR1 is SGHAT and CDR2 FQNNGV. The CDR3 runs to 12 residues. V lost 1 base and J 2 bases, leaving 2 bases between the germline ends. The CDR3 region is CASSLANTEAFF. The CDR3 DNA reads TGTGCCAGCAGCTTAGCCAACACTGAAGCTTTCTTT. Drawing the rest from reference TRBV11-2 and TRBJ1-1, the complete variable domain is EAGVAQSPRYKIIEKRQSVAFWCNPISGHATLYWYQQILGQGPKLLIQFQNNGVVDDSQLPKDRFSAERLKGVDSTLKIQPAKLEDSAVYLCASSLANTEAFFGQGTRLTVV.

The chain has TRBV20-1 and TRBJ2-7; D unresolved. The germline gives CDR1 DFQATT, CDR2 SNEGSKA (reference sequence). V gave up 1 base and J gave up 4 bases, with 5 bases separating them. The CDR3 has 11 residues. The CDR3 DNA follows: TGCAGTGCTAGAGCCGGGTACGAGCAGTACTTC. Its protein product is CSARAGYEQYF.

The chain uses TRBV6-1 and TRBJ2-1; no clear D gene. The CDR3 consists of 16 residues. Trimming stripped 6 bases from V and 0 bases from J, with 15 bases between. Germline CDR1 reads MNHNS; CDR2 reads SASEGT. DNA for the CDR3: TGTGCCAGCAGGGAAACGGCCTCGAGCTCCTACAATGAGCAGTTCTTC. This gives the protein CASRETASSSYNEQFF.

The chain uses TRBV6-5 and TRBJ1-2; no clear D gene. The CDR3 is 14 amino acids. The V end lost 10 bases, the J end lost 0 bases, and 15 bases lay between the germline ends. Germline CDR1 and CDR2: MNHEY and SVGAGI. The CDR3, as DNA: TGTGCCACCAAGGTTGGGTCCTCTAACTATGGCTACACCTTC. It specifies CATKVGSSNYGYTF.

The V gene is TRBV7-2, the J gene TRBJ1-1, with D unclear. CDR1 is SGHTA, CDR2 FQGNSA, per germline. Trimming left V 3 bases short and J 0 bases short, with 8 bases between. This CDR3 is built from 14 residues. This chain's CDR3 is CASSLVLMNTEAFF. The CDR3 DNA sequence: TGTGCCAGCAGCTTGGTTCTCATGAACACTGAAGCTTTCTTT. The whole variable domain, filled in from reference TRBV7-2 and TRBJ1-1, reads GAGVSQSPSNKVTEKGKDVELRCDPISGHTALYWYRQSLGQGLEFLIYFQGNSAPDKSGLPSDRFSAERTGGSVSTLTIQRTQQEDSAVYLCASSLVLMNTEAFFGQGTRLTVV.